One and the same sample provided the 4 T cell receptor beta chains below, sequenced in a study of blood T cell repertoires in COVID-19. Clones were read by immunoSEQ multiplex PCR, and TCRdb kept only the in-frame ones, dropping some. In the table there are around 250,000 clones, about 82% of which are singletons. Material for sequencing was PBMCs or T cells enriched from blood (not recorded which). The source of these receptors is a woman aged 45-65 years with acute COVID-19.

The sample holds a few counts of this clone. The V gene is TRBV20-1, the J gene TRBJ1-1; 8 positions agree with TRBD1. The CDR3 sequence is 13 residues long. CDR1 is DFQATT, CDR2 SNEGSKA, per germline (reference sequence). V lost 3 bases to trimming and J lost 4 bases; unmatched junction nucleotides: 4. The DNA for the CDR3 is TGCAGTGCTAGTCAGGGGGCTGTCACTGAAGCTTTCTTT. Translated: CSASQGAVTEAFF.

CDR3 sequence reads: CASSFVGTGNYGYTF. The CDR3 bases are TGTGCCAGCAGCTTTGTCGGGACAGGGAACTATGGCTACACCTTC. V usage is TRBV11-2 and J usage is TRBJ1-2, with 9 bases lining up with TRBD1. Germline CDR1 and CDR2: SGHAT and FQNNGV. This CDR3 comprises 15 residues. The trim removed 3 bases at V and 2 bases at J, leaving 4 bases unmatched.

The chain recombines TRBV30 with TRBJ1-3; tentatively, D is TRBD1 (5 bases). Germline loops: CDR1 GTSNPN, CDR2 SVGIG (reference sequence). V dropped 5 bases and J dropped 0 bases, with 5 bases sitting between them. This CDR3 has 12 residues. The CDR3, as DNA: TGTGCCTGGGACAGCTCTGGAAACACCATATATTTT. Translation gives CAWDSSGNTIYF. The full variable domain, its missing parts supplied by reference TRBV30 and TRBJ1-3, is SQTIHQWPATLVQPVGSPLSLECTVEGTSNPNLYWYRQAAGRGLQLLFYSVGIGQISSEVPQNLSASRPQDRQFILSSKKLLLSDSGFYLCAWDSSGNTIYFGEGSWLTVV.

This sequence joins TRBV7-9 and TRBJ1-6; 10 bases map to TRBD1. The CDR3 is 15 amino acids. With V trimmed by 1 base and J by 7 bases, 1 base remained unmatched. Germline CDR1 is SEHNR and CDR2 is FQNEAQ (reference sequence). CDR3: CASSLEGQGNSPLHF. In DNA, the CDR3 is TGTGCCAGCAGCTTAGAGGGACAGGGGAATTCACCCCTCCACTTT.